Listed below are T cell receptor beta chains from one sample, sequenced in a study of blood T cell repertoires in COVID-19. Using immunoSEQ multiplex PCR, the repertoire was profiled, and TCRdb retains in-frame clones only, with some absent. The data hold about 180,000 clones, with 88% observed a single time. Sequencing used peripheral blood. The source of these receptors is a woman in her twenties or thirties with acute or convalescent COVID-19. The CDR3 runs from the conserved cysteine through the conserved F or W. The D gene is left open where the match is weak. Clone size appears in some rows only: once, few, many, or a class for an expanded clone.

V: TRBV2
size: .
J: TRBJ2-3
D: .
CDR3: CASNYGPDTQYF
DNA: TGTGCCAGCAATTACGGTCCCGATACGCAGTATTTT

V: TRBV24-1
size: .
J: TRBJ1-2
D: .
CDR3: CATSDRGEDYGYTF
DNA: TGTGCCACCAGTGATCGAGGGGAGGACTATGGCTACACCTTC

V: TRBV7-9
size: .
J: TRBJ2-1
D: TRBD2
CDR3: CASSPRSGRAFNEQFF
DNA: TGTGCCAGCAGCCCAAGAAGCGGGAGGGCCTTCAATGAGCAGTTCTTC

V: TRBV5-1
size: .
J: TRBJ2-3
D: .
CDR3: CASSLPVERSTDTQYF
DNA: TGCGCCAGCAGCTTGCCCGTAGAGAGGAGCACAGATACGCAGTATTTT

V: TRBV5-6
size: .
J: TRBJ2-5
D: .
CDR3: CASSFGDLGPETQYF
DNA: TGTGCCAGCAGCTTCGGAGATCTGGGGCCGGAGACCCAGTACTTC

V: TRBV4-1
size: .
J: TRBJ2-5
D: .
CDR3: CASSQDLVQETQYF
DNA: TGCGCCAGCAGCCAAGACCTAGTTCAAGAGACCCAGTACTTC

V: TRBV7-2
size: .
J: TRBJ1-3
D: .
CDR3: CASSERGNTIYF
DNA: TGTGCCAGCAGCGAGCGAGGGAACACCATATATTTT

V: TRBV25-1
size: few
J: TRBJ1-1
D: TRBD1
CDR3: CASRGQTNTEAFF
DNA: TGTGCCAGCAGGGGACAGACGAACACTGAAGCTTTCTTT

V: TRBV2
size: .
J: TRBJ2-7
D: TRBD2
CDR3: CASGTSGYEQYF
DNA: TGTGCCAGCGGGACTAGCGGATACGAGCAGTACTTC

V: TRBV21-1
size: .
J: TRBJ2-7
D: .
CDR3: CASSKCPPGTSDEQYF
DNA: TGTGCCAGCAGCAAATGTCCCCCCGGGACTAGCGACGAGCAGTACTTC

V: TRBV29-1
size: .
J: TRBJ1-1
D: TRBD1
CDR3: CSVARGRKTFF
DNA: TGCAGCGTTGCCAGGGGGCGGAAGACTTTCTTT

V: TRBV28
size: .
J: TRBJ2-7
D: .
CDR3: CASSLALLVSTHPYEQYF
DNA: TGTGCCAGCAGTTTAGCCCTATTGGTTTCCACTCATCCCTACGAGCAGTACTTC

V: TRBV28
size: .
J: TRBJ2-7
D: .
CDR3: CASSPLGGLDSYEQYF
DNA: TGTGCCAGCAGTCCCCTTGGAGGGCTGGACTCCTACGAGCAGTACTTC

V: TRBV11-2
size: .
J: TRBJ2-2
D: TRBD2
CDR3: CASSLVGGRAPGELFF
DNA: TGTGCCAGCAGCTTAGTTGGCGGGAGGGCCCCCGGGGAGCTGTTTTTT

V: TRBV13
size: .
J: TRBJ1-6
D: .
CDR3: CASSLRTLRSNSPLHF
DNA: TGTGCCAGCAGCTTAAGGACACTCAGATCTAATTCACCCCTCCACTTT

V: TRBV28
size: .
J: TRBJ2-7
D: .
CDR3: CASRPPGGATYEQYF
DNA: TGTGCCAGCAGACCCCCCGGGGGAGCCACCTACGAGCAGTACTTC

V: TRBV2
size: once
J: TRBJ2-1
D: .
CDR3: CASSPGFSYNEQFF
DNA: TGTGCCAGCAGTCCGGGATTCTCCTACAATGAGCAGTTCTTC

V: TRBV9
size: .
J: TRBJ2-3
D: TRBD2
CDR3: CASSALAGAGDTQYF
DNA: TGTGCCAGCAGTGCCCTAGCGGGAGCGGGGGATACGCAGTATTTT